The sequence of this T cell receptor (beta chain) was determined in a study of T cell repertoires in cytomegalovirus infection. Points from the study as a whole: In two of eight donors, the top clonotype was HLA-C-restricted CMV-specific.

CDR1 and CDR2 from the germline V gene are SGHDN and FVKESK. The CDR3 length is 20 residues. V lost 4 bases, J lost 4 bases, and 22 bases stayed unmatched. Notes on this clonotype: Antigen specificity is unknown.

TCRdb itself ran the reads through MiXCR, one entry per CDR3 protein. The data show roughly 570,000 distinct CDR3 sequences, about 40% seen once. This chain uses TRBV14 with TRBJ2-3; TRBD1 matches 8 bases. The sequence came from a human donor in good health (CMV status not recorded). Some clones in this sample may be carry-over from other donors' samples. Here the sequenced sample was cultured PBMCs, taken from culture after CMV antigen stimulation. Here the CDR3 DNA reads TGTGCCAGCAGCCGATCACCCGAAGGACAGGGAGGCTTTATCGCAGATACGCAGTATTTT. Its translation is CASSRSPEGQGGFIADTQYF.